This TCR beta chain was recorded in a study of CD8 T cells in Susac syndrome. RNA amounts of about 0.5 to 1 ug underwent reverse transcription with random hexamers. TCRdb ran MiXCR on the immunoSEQ multiplex PCR reads and lists one entry per CDR3 protein. The sample holds roughly 200,000 distinct CDR3 sequences, around 95% seen once. This CDR3 is built from 14 residues. The germline V and J ends were trimmed by 0 bases and 6 bases, with 10 bases remaining between them. Germline loops: CDR1 SGHVS, CDR2 FNYEAQ. The sample comprised CD4+ T cells from PBMCs. The source of this sequence is a human donor with multiple sclerosis. V gene TRBV7-6 combines with J gene TRBJ2-3; D is ambiguous. The CDR3 region has the DNA TGTGCCAGCAGCTTAGCCGGCAGGATGGATACGCAGTATTTT. Protein sequence: CASSLAGRMDTQYF.